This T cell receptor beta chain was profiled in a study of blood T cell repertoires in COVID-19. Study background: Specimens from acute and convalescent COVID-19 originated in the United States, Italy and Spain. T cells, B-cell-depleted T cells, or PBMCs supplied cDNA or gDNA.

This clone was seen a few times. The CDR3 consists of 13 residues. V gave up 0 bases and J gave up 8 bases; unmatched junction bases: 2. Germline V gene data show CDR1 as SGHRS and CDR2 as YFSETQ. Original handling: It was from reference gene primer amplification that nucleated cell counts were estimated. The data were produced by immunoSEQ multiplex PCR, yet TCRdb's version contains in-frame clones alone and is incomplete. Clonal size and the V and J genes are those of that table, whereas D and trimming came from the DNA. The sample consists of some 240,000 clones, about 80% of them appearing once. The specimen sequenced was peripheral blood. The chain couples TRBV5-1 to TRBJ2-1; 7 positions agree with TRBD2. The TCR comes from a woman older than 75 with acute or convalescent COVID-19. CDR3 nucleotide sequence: TGCGCCAGCAGCTTGGCGGGGGGATATGAGCAGTTCTTC. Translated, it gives CASSLAGGYEQFF.